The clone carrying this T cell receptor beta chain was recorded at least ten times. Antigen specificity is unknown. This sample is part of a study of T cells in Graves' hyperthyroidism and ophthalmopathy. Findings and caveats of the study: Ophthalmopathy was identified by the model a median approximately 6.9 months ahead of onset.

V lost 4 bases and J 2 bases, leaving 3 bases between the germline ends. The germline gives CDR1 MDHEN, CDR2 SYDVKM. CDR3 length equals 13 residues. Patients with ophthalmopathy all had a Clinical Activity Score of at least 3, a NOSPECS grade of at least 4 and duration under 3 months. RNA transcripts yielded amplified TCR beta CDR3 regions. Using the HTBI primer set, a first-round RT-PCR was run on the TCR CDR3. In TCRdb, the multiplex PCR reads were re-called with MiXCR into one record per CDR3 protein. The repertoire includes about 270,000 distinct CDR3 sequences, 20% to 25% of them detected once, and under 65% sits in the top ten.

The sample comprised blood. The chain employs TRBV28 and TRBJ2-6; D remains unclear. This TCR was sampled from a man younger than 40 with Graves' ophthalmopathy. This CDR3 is CASSWPGANVLTF. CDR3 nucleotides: TGTGCCAGCAGTTGGCCTGGGGCCAACGTCCTGACTTTC.